The present T cell receptor (beta chain) was sequenced within a study of T cell responses to AZD1222 COVID-19 vaccine. Whole-study results and caveats: Targeting of unmutated variant regions was reportedly seen in nearly half of spike-specific TCRs. Clonal diversity was possibly underestimated, and the donors were mostly white British, with more females. When two AZD1222 doses had been given, Spike-specific TCR breadth and depth rose.

CDR3 length: 14 amino acids. Deletions cut 0 bases from V and 2 bases from J, with 8 bases between. The V gene's germline CDR1 is GTSNPN and CDR2 SVGIG (reference sequence). The assay was immunoSEQ multiplex PCR, and TCRdb's table has in-frame clones only and misses some. The profile covers more than 80,000 clones, with roughly 85% appearing a single time and 12% taken by the ten largest. Second-dose groups at about 4 or about 12 weeks were pooled. Details on this clone: The antigen remains unidentified.

The origin of this receptor is an adult who received the AZD1222 COVID-19 vaccine. Source: peripheral blood, taken 28 days after the second AZD1222 dose. The V call is TRBV30, the J call TRBJ2-4; D is possibly TRBD2 (6 bases). CDR3 amino acids: CAWSVAGSKNIQYF. In DNA, the CDR3 is TGTGCCTGGAGTGTAGCGGGTTCCAAAAACATTCAGTACTTC.